The sequence of this TCR beta chain was determined in a study of cytomegalovirus exposure and HLA in healthy donors. Study-level points and caveats: Per a later analysis, fewer than 20,000 TCR beta sequences showed association with HLA alleles at 0.05 false discovery rate.

Every donor was a healthy person donating bone marrow. Germline V gives CDR1 SGHRS, CDR2 YFSETQ. This CDR3 has 16 amino acids. V gave up 4 bases and J gave up 0 bases; unmatched junction bases: 8. PCR employed 60 Vbeta and 13 Jbeta primers. Clones were sequenced by immunoSEQ multiplex PCR, and TCRdb holds only the in-frame ones, with some missing. The sample lists some 160,000 clones; roughly 72% were seen once. Remarks on this clone: Its specificity is not known.

V usage is TRBV5-1 and J usage is TRBJ2-3; TRBD2 matches 7 bases. The sample was PBMCs. This clonotype was sampled from a man aged 40-50 years in good health and CMV-seronegative. The DNA of the CDR3 is TGCGCCAGCAGCCCGCTGGCGGGAGCTAGCACAGATACGCAGTATTTT. It codes for CASSPLAGASTDTQYF.